This TCR beta chain is from a study of CD8+ T cells in alopecia areata. This CDR3 region has 14 residues. The germline gives CDR1 MGHDK, CDR2 SYGVNS. J gave up 5 bases and V 10 bases, and 10 bases lay outside the gene matches. This clone was counted a few times. Its antigen is currently unknown. Sequencing templates came from extracted RNA that was reverse transcribed into cDNA. The repertoire was sequenced with immunoSEQ multiplex PCR; TCRdb's copy has only in-frame clones and lacks some. The data show fewer than 200,000 clones, with roughly 50% seen just once and around an eighth held by the top ten. Study findings and constraints: Scalp clonality and expanded CD8+ clones among the top 100 showed significant decreases with tofacitinib. Having just one nonresponder leaves the connection between baseline CD8+ expansion and response unresolved.

Indicated treatment: oral pan-JAK inhibitor, 5-10 mg twice daily. Sorted out of PBMCs were CD4+ T cells and CD8+ T cells. This TCR was recovered from a human donor with alopecia areata. V and J are TRBV25-1 and TRBJ2-3; 9 nucleotides align to TRBD1. This specimen was CD8+ T cells sorted from blood, taken at week 24, from a patient treated with tofacitinib. CDR3 sequence (DNA): TGTGCCACCGCGACAGGGGGTGGGGGAGATACGCAGTATTTT. Translation gives CATATGGGGDTQYF.